This T cell receptor beta chain was found in a study of cytomegalovirus exposure and HLA in healthy donors. PCR was performed using 60 Vbeta and 13 Jbeta primers. Assay: immunoSEQ multiplex PCR; the TCRdb copy retains only in-frame clones and omits some. The table lists 170,000 or so clones, 80% to 90% of them singletons, with more than 1.5% in the top ten. This clone was seen only once. This CDR3 spans 14 amino acids. V shed 6 bases and J shed 9 bases, with 18 bases lying between them. CDR1 is SGHAT and CDR2 is FQNNGV in the germline V gene. The rearrangement uses TRBV11-2 and TRBJ2-1; weak D call: TRBD1 (6 bases). The sample taken for sequencing was PBMCs. The source is a man between 18 and 35 years old in good health and CMV-seronegative. The CDR3 spells CASRPTGSGSEQFF. In DNA form, the CDR3 reads TGTGCCAGCAGACCTACAGGGTCAGGGAGTGAGCAGTTCTTC.